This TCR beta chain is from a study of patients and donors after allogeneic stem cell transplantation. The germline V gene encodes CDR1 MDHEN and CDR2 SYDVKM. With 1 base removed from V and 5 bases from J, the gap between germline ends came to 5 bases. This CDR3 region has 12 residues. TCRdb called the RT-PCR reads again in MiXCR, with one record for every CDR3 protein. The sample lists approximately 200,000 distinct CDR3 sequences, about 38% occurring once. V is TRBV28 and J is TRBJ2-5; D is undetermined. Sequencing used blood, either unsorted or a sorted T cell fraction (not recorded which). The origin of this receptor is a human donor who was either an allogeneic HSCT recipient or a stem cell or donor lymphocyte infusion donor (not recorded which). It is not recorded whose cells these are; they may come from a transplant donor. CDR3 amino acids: CASSLFWETQYF. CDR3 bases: TGTGCCAGCAGTTTATTCTGGGAGACCCAGTACTTC.